This T cell receptor (beta chain) is drawn from a study of CXCR3-negative and CXCR3-positive naive CD8 T cells. Study observations and caveats: Naive subsets did not differ in surface CD5, and the authors estimated TCR strength using properties of the TRB CDR3.

The V gene's germline CDR1 is SNHLY and CDR2 FYNNEI. The CDR3 sequence is 17 residues long. The authors prepared UMI-labeled TRB cDNA libraries by 5' RACE. TCRdb reprocessed the 5' RACE reads and reports one entry per CDR3 protein, with no DNA. The clone table shows roughly 40,000 distinct CDR3 sequences, with the ten largest holding more than 7.5%. Notes on this clonotype: What it binds is unknown.

V and J are TRBV2 and TRBJ2-2; TCRdb names TRBD1, which stays unverified in the absence of DNA. The material sequenced was memory CD8+ T cells from blood. The sequence came from a human donor in good health. Some clones in this sample may be carry-over from other donors' samples. This chain's CDR3 is CASSAPDRRTNTGELFF.